These 20 T cell receptor beta chains share one sample of origin, sequenced in a study of regulatory T cells in long-lasting Graves disease. To make TCR beta libraries, researchers used iRepertoire HTBI primers and Arm-PCR of CDR3 regions. TCRdb used MiXCR to reprocess the multiplex PCR reads, holding one entry per CDR3 protein. The data show about 350,000 distinct CDR3 sequences, with about 16% seen just once and just over 20% held by the top ten. Noted time point: newly diagnosed GD, antithyroid drugs for less than 3 months. TCR sequences were obtained from RNA taken from PBMCs. The data also belong to a second study, concerning T cells in Graves' hyperthyroidism and ophthalmopathy.

This sample comprised peripheral blood mononuclear cells (PBMCs), obtained at new diagnosis, from a patient treated with antithyroid drugs. The receptors were sampled from a woman between 18 and 30 years old with Graves disease.

This clonotype appeared a few times. The chain uses TRBV12-3 or TRBV12-4 and TRBJ1-3; D is ambiguous. This CDR3 is built from 14 residues. V gave up 3 bases and J gave up 0 bases, with 6 bases separating them. The CDR3 spells CASSFRTSGNTIYF. The CDR3 DNA reads as TGTGCCAGCAGTTTCAGGACCTCTGGAAACACCATATATTTT.

This clonotype was seen a handful of times. J is TRBJ2-2 and V is TRBV20-1; tentative D call: TRBD2 (5 bases). The CDR3 consists of 12 residues. V dropped 7 bases and J dropped 2 bases, with 8 bases sitting between them. The germline V gene encodes CDR1 DFQATT and CDR2 SNEGSKA (reference sequence). In nucleotides, the CDR3 is TGCAGTGTCCCGGGAAACACCGGGGAGCTGTTTTTT. It encodes CSVPGNTGELFF.

The sample holds one count of this clonotype. The V and J genes are TRBV20-1 and TRBJ2-7; 8 positions match TRBD2. The V gene end was trimmed by 3 bases and the J gene end by 9 bases; junction bases not matched to a gene: 13. The CDR3 spans 14 residues. CDR1 DFQATT and CDR2 SNEGSKA come from the germline V gene (reference sequence). Written as DNA, the CDR3 is TGCAGTGCTAGCGCCGGGACTAGAGGGCCCGGGCAGTACTTC. It translates to CSASAGTRGPGQYF.

In this sample, this clonotype turned up a few times. The V call is TRBV29-1, the J call TRBJ1-5, with 10 bases that match TRBD1. This CDR3 is 14 amino acids long. With V trimmed by 6 bases and J by 5 bases, 7 bases remained unmatched. Germline loops: CDR1 SQVTM, CDR2 ANQGSEA. The CDR3 protein is CSVSGQGGYQPQHF. CDR3 DNA: TGCAGCGTCTCCGGACAGGGGGGATATCAGCCCCAGCATTTT.

This clonotype has ten or more counts. The chain recombines TRBV10-1 with TRBJ2-1, with TRBD1 matching 8 bases. The CDR3 length is 17 residues. The V and J ends lost 0 bases and 7 bases, in that order; junction bases with no gene match: 11. Germline CDR1 and CDR2: WNHNN and SYGVQD (reference sequence). DNA of the CDR3: TGCGCCAGCAGTGAGTCGGTGCGGGGACAGGCGGGGAATGAGCAGTTCTTC. Translation gives CASSESVRGQAGNEQFF.

This clonotype came up a few times. The rearrangement links TRBV11-2 to TRBJ2-6; no firm D call. The CDR3 totals 17 residues. Germline V gives CDR1 SGHAT, CDR2 FQNNGV. V lost 2 bases to trimming and J lost 0 bases, with 11 bases between them. The CDR3 sequence is CASSLRSFDSGANVLTF. The CDR3 nucleotides read TGTGCCAGCAGCTTACGGAGTTTCGACTCTGGGGCCAACGTCCTGACTTTC.

The chain recombines TRBV7-9 with TRBJ2-5; D gene unclear. Germline CDR1 is SEHNR and CDR2 is FQNEAQ (reference sequence). CDR3 length: 13 amino acids. Trimming pared 4 bases from V and 5 bases from J, leaving 11 bases between. The CDR3 region is CASSSYDGETQYF. DNA of the CDR3: TGTGCCAGCAGCTCCTATGACGGTGAGACCCAGTACTTC. The full variable domain, rest sourced from reference TRBV7-9 and TRBJ2-5, is DTGVSQNPRHKITKRGQNVTFRCDPISEHNRLYWYRQTLGQGPEFLTYFQNEAQLEKSRLLSDRFSAERPKGSFSTLEIQRTEQGDSAMYLCASSSYDGETQYFGPGTRLLVL.

This clonotype was detected many times. V is TRBV20-1 and J is TRBJ2-1; 8 nucleotides match TRBD2. In germline, CDR1 is DFQATT, CDR2 SNEGSKA (reference sequence). V trimming: 0 bases; J trimming: 12 bases; junction bases outside the gene matches: 16. This CDR3 is built from 16 residues. The CDR3, as DNA: TGCAGTGCTAGAGATCCCAGTAGCGGGGCGTCTCGACTGCAGTTCTTC. Translated, it gives CSARDPSSGASRLQFF.

This clonotype was found many times. The V call is TRBV12-3 or TRBV12-4, the J call TRBJ1-5, with D unresolved. V lost 5 bases and J lost 1, with 12 bases in between. The CDR3 totals 15 residues. The CDR3 loop reads CASSPGGSSNQPQHF. CDR3 coding DNA: TGTGCCAGCAGTCCAGGTGGGTCGAGCAATCAGCCCCAGCATTTT.

This chain joins TRBV10-1 and TRBJ2-3, with TRBD2 matching 13 bases. The trim removed 10 bases at V and 2 bases at J, leaving 12 bases unmatched. The germline V gene encodes CDR1 WNHNN and CDR2 SYGVQD (reference sequence). This CDR3 comprises 17 residues. CDR3: CAIPGFGTSGNTDTQYF. The CDR3 nucleotides read TGCGCCATCCCGGGATTCGGGACTAGCGGGAACACAGATACGCAGTATTTT.

This clonotype has ten or more counts. This chain uses TRBV30 with TRBJ1-5; TRBD1 might be the D (5 bases). Germline-derived CDR1 and CDR2 are GTSNPN and SVGIG (reference sequence). This CDR3 comprises 13 residues. Trimming removed 2 bases from V and 3 bases from J, with 8 bases in between. For the CDR3, the DNA is TGTGCCTGGAGTTCAGGGACCAATCAGCCCCAGCATTTT. Encoded protein: CAWSSGTNQPQHF.

The sample holds a few counts of this clonotype. The J gene is TRBJ2-7, the V gene TRBV6-2 or TRBV6-3, with D perhaps matching TRBD1 or TRBD2 (6 bases each). Between the trimmed V and J ends, which lost 6 bases and 2 bases, there was a span of 11 bases. The CDR3 runs to 13 residues. Germline V gene data show CDR1 as MNHEY and CDR2 as SVGEGT. The DNA of the CDR3 is TGTGCCAGCAGGATTAGGGGGGCCTACGAGCAGTACTTC. It translates to CASRIRGAYEQYF.

This clonotype has a count of ten or more. The V and J genes are TRBV27 and TRBJ2-3; weak D call: TRBD2 (5 bases). The ends were cut back, 6 bases at V and 4 bases at J, with 20 bases in the middle. CDR1 is MNHEY and CDR2 is SMNVEV in the germline V gene (reference sequence). The CDR3 loop spans 16 amino acids. In nucleotides, the CDR3 is TGTGCCAGCAGCCTCCGGGGTCCCCGGACCCCAGATACGCAGTATTTT. It translates to CASSLRGPRTPDTQYF.

This chain links TRBV11-3 with TRBJ2-7; 12 bases match TRBD1. Germline loops: CDR1 SGHNT, CDR2 YENEEA. Trimming at V came to 5 bases and at J to 3 bases, leaving 5 bases not matched to a gene. CDR3 length: 15 residues. CDR3 amino acids: CASSQGQGAGYEQYF. The CDR3 DNA follows: TGTGCCAGCAGCCAGGGACAGGGGGCTGGCTACGAGCAGTACTTC.

The table lists this clonotype with many counts. The chain couples TRBV10-1 to TRBJ2-1, with 9 bases aligning to TRBD2. From germline, CDR1 is WNHNN and CDR2 SYGVQD (reference sequence). The CDR3 is 15 amino acids. The ends lost 2 bases at V and 8 bases at J; junction bases unmatched: 7. CDR3 protein: CASSEMGLANDEQFF. The CDR3 region has the DNA TGCGCCAGCAGTGAGATGGGACTAGCTAACGATGAGCAGTTCTTC.

Only a few counts were recorded for this clonotype. The chain combines TRBV9 with TRBJ1-1; no reliable D call. CDR3 length: 13 amino acids. V dropped 2 bases and J dropped 8 bases, with 13 bases sitting between them. Germline values: CDR1 SGDLS, CDR2 YYNGEE. This chain's CDR3 is CASSVYLGSEAFF. CDR3 nucleotide sequence: TGTGCCAGCAGCGTTTATCTAGGTTCCGAAGCTTTCTTT.

There are many counts of this clonotype. The chain has TRBV5-6 and TRBJ2-1; TRBD2 matches 9 bases. The CDR3 length is 17 residues. V was pared by 3 bases and J by 4 bases, with 11 bases of the junction left unmatched. Germline lookup yields CDR1 SGHDT and CDR2 YYEEEE. DNA of the CDR3: TGTGCCAGCAGCTCCTCTTCTTGGCGGGGGGGATACAATGAGCAGTTCTTC. Translated, it gives CASSSSSWRGGYNEQFF.

A few counts support this clonotype. It may be a read error: a sequence one base away is much more abundant. The chain has TRBV18 and TRBJ1-3; D is possibly TRBD1 (5 bases). Per germline, CDR1 KGHSH and CDR2 LQKENI. The CDR3 contains 14 residues. The CDR3 reads CASSYRDSGNTTYF. The DNA of the CDR3 is TGTGCCAGCTCCTACCGGGACTCTGGAAACACCACATATTTT.

This clonotype was seen repeatedly, ten times or more. The V and J genes are TRBV18 and TRBJ2-7; D might be TRBD1 (6 bases). CDR3 length: 12 amino acids. Trimming took off 6 bases at V and 6 bases at J, with 12 bases between the two ends. From germline, CDR1 is KGHSH and CDR2 LQKENI. The CDR3 coding sequence is TGTGCCAGCTCGATAAGGACAGCCGAGCAGTACTTC. Translation gives CASSIRTAEQYF.

The chain links TRBV5-1 to TRBJ2-7; 9 positions match TRBD1. The V segment lost 4 bases and the J segment 3 bases; nucleotides outside the gene matches: 5. The CDR3 totals 14 residues. Germline lookup yields CDR1 SGHRS and CDR2 YFSETQ. This CDR3 reads CASSPGQGFYEQYF. CDR3 in DNA: TGCGCCAGCAGCCCAGGACAGGGGTTCTACGAGCAGTACTTC.